The clone carrying this TCR beta chain was seen at least ten times. The antigen is undetermined. The record originates from a study of metastatic and nonmetastatic thyroid tumors. Study details: Repertoires from malignant and benign thyroid patients were compared across blood and tumor or nodule tissue. Study-level results: TCR beta diversity was reportedly significantly higher in malignant thyroid tumors than benign nodules, in blood and tumor.

The CDR3 is 15 amino acids. V lost 3 bases to trimming and J lost 3 bases; unmatched junction nucleotides: 3. Germline assignment: CDR1 MNHNS and CDR2 SASEGT. TCRdb ran MiXCR on the PCR reads. The table shows under 15,000 clones, with 20% to 30% occurring only once. No treatment had been given to any patient before thyroid surgery. This receptor was taken from a female donor with papillary thyroid cancer or a benign thyroid nodule (not recorded which). Some clones in this sample may be carry-over from other donors' samples. The J gene is TRBJ2-4, the V gene TRBV6-1; 9 positions agree with TRBD1. The sample comprised tumor tissue. CDR3 DNA: TGTGCCAGCAGTGACCGGGACAGGGACAAAAACATTCAGTACTTC. Protein sequence: CASSDRDRDKNIQYF.